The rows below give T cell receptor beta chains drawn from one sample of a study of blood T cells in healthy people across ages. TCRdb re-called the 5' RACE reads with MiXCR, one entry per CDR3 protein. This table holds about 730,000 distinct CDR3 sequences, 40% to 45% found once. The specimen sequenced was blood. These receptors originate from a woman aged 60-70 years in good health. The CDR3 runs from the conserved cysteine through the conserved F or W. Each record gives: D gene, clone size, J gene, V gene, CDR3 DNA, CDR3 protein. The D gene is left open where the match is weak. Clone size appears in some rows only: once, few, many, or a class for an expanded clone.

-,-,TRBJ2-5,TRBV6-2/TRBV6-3,TGTGCCAGCAGTAACCCCCGGGAGACCCAGTACTTC,CASSNPRETQYF
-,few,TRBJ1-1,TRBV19,TGTGCCAGTAGTATCTCCAGGGACACTGAAGCTTTCTTT,CASSISRDTEAFF
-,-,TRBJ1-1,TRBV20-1,TGCAGTGCAGACCAGGGTAGTGAAGCTTTCTTT,CSADQGSEAFF
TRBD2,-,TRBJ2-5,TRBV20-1,TGCAGTGGCAGTGCGGGGGGGCAAGAGACCCAGTACTTC,CSGSAGGQETQYF
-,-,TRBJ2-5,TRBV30,TGTGCCTGGAGTCCAACAGGGGAGACCCAGTACTTC,CAWSPTGETQYF
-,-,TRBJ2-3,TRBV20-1,TGCAGTGCGTGGGGGGCCGACGCAGATACGCAGTATTTT,CSAWGADADTQYF
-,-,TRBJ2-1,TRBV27,TGTGCCAGCAGCCCAAGACCGGGGTCGGGCAATGAGCAGTTCTTC,CASSPRPGSGNEQFF
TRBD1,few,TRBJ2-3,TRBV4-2,TGTGCCAGCAGCCAGGGAACAGGGGGCACAGATACGCAGTATTTT,CASSQGTGGTDTQYF
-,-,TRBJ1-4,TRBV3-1,TGTGCCAGCAGCCGAGGGACGGCGAATAATGAAAAACTGTTTTTT,CASSRGTANNEKLFF
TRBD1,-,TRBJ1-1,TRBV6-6,TGTGCCAGCATCGGGACAGATCCGTCTCAAGCTTTCTTT,CASIGTDPSQAFF
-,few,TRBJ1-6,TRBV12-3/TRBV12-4,TGTGCCAGCACCGCGACCAGCAGTAATTCACCCCTCCACTTT,CASTATSSNSPLHF
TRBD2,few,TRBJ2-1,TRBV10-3,TGTGCCTCATCGTCGGCTAGCGGGATTCCGGCCAATGAGCAGTTCTTC,CASSSASGIPANEQFF
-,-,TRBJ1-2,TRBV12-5,TGTGCTAGTGGTTTATCTGGGAGCTATGGCTACACCTTC,CASGLSGSYGYTF
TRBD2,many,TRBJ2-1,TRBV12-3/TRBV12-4,TGTGCCAGCAGGCTAGCGGGATCCTACAATGAGCAGTTCTTC,CASRLAGSYNEQFF
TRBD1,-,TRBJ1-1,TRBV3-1,TGTGCCAGCAGCCATACAGGGGGGACTGAAGCTTTCTTT,CASSHTGGTEAFF
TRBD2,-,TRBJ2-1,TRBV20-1,TGCAGTGCTGAAAGCGGGAGGGACTACAATGAGCAGTTCTTC,CSAESGRDYNEQFF
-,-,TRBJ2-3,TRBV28,TGTGCCAGCAGTTTAATGCAGACCACAGATACGCAGTATTTT,CASSLMQTTDTQYF
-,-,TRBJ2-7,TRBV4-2,TGTGCCAGCAGCCAAGAATCCTCCGAGCAGTACTTC,CASSQESSEQYF
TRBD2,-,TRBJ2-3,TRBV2,TGTGCCAGCAGCGCCGGGACTAGCGGGGGTAATACGCAGTATTTT,CASSAGTSGGNTQYF
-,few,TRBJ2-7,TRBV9,TGTGCCAGCAGCGTAGCCCAAGGGACCGTTCCCTACGAGCAGTACTTC,CASSVAQGTVPYEQYF
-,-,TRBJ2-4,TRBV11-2,TGTGCCAGCAGCTTATCCTTAAACATTCAGTACTTC,CASSLSLNIQYF
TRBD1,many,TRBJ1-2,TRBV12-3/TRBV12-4,TGTGCCAGCAGTTTAGAGGGGGCTGACTATGGCTACACCTTC,CASSLEGADYGYTF
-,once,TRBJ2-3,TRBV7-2,TGTGCCAGCAGCACATCCGCTAGCACAGATACGCAGTATTTT,CASSTSASTDTQYF
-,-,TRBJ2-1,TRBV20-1,TGCAGTGCTAGAGAGGGTGGGGCTAGGGATGAGCAGTTCTTC,CSAREGGARDEQFF
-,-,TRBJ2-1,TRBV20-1,TGCAGTGCTACGAGAGGCATGTACAATGAGCAGTTCTTC,CSATRGMYNEQFF
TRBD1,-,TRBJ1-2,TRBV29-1,TGCAGCGTGTCCCTACAGGGGGCGTCGAATGGCTACACCTTC,CSVSLQGASNGYTF
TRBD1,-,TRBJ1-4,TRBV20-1,TGCAGTGCTAGTGACAGGGGACCTAATGAAAAACTGTTTTTT,CSASDRGPNEKLFF
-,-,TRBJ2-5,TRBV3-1,TGTGCCAGCAGCCAAGATCAGGCGAGGGGGACTAACCAAGAGACCCAGTACTTC,CASSQDQARGTNQETQYF
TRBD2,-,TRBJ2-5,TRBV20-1,TGCAGTACGACCGGACTAGCGGGAGTGCGGGGAGGAGAGACCCAGTACTTC,CSTTGLAGVRGGETQYF
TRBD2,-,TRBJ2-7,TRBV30,TGTGCCTGGAGTTGGCTAGCGGGGGCCTACGAGCAGTACTTC,CAWSWLAGAYEQYF
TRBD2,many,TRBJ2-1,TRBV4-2,TGTGCCAGCAGCCAGATTCTAGCGGGGGGCACCAGCTACAATGAGCAGTTCTTC,CASSQILAGGTSYNEQFF
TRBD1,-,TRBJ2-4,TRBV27,TGTGCCAGCAGTTTACCTGACAGGGAAAACATTCAGTACTTC,CASSLPDRENIQYF
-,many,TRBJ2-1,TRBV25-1,TGTGCCAGCAGTGAATTTGGTAGGGCAGTTTCCTACAATGAGCAGTTCTTC,CASSEFGRAVSYNEQFF
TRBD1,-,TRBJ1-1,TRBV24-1,TGTGCCACCAGTGGTACGGACAGGGGTTCTGAAGCTTTCTTT,CATSGTDRGSEAFF
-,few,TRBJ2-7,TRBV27,TGTGCCAGCAGTAGCTACAGCTCCTACGAGCAGTACTTC,CASSSYSSYEQYF
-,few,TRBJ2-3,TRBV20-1,TGCAGTGCCGAAAATGGAGGCACAGATACGCAGTATTTT,CSAENGGTDTQYF
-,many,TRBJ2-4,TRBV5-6,TGTGCCAGCAGCTTGGAAGGTCGCCTAGCCAAAAACATTCAGTACTTC,CASSLEGRLAKNIQYF
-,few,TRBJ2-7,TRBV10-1,TGCGCCAGCAGTGCGACAGACCTCTACGAGCAGTACTTC,CASSATDLYEQYF
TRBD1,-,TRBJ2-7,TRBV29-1,TGCAGCGTTGAAGATCGAACAGGGGGCCGCGAGCAGTACTTC,CSVEDRTGGREQYF
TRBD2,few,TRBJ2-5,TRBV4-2,TGTGCCAGCAGAGGGGCTAGCGGCCCACAAGAGACCCAGTACTTC,CASRGASGPQETQYF